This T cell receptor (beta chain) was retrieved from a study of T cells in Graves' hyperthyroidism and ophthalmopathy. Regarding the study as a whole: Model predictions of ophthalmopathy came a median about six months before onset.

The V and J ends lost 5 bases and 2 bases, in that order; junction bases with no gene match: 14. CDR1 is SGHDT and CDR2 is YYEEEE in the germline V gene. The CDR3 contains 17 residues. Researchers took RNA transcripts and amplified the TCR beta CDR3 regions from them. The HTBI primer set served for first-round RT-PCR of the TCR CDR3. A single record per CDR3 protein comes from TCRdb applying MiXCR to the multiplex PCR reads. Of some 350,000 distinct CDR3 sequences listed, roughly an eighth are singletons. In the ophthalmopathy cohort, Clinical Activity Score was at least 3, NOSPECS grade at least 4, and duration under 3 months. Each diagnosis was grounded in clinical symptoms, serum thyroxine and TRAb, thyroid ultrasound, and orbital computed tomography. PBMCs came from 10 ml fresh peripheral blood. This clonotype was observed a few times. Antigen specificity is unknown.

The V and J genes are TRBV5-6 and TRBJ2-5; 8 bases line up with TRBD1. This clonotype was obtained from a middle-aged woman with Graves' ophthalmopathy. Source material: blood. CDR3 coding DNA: TGTGCCAGCAGTTGGTTCCTCGGACAGGGCAAACAAGAGACCCAGTACTTC. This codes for CASSWFLGQGKQETQYF.